Sequencing of this T cell receptor beta chain was carried out in a study of control samples from healthy donors and cancer patients. The method was immunoSEQ multiplex PCR; TCRdb's version includes in-frame clones alone and lacks a portion of them. The sample contains tens of thousands of clones, 84% of which appear only once. CDR1 and CDR2 from the germline V gene are MDHEN and SYDVKM. V lost 7 bases, J lost 4 bases, and 5 bases lay in between. CDR3 length: 11 residues. V is TRBV28 and J is TRBJ1-3; D gene uncertain. This clonotype was sampled from a middle-aged man in good health. Sequencing was carried out using blood. The CDR3 DNA reads as TGTGCCAGCATGACGGGAAACACCATATATTTT. Translating gives CASMTGNTIYF.